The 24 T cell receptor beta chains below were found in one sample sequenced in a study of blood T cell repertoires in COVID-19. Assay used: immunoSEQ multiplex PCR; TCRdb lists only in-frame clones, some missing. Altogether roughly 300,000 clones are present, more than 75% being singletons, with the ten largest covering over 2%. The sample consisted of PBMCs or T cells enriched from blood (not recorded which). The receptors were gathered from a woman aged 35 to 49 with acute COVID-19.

The CDR3 nucleotides are TGTGCCAGCAGCTTTCCTAGCGCTTCATCCTACGAGCAGTACTTC. This sequence encodes CASSFPSASSYEQYF. The chain couples TRBV5-4 to TRBJ2-7; D possibly corresponds to TRBD2 (6 bases). The CDR3 extends over 15 amino acids. The V end was cut by 2 bases, the J end by 1 base, with 13 bases between. Germline values: CDR1 SGHNT, CDR2 YYREEE (reference sequence). Full variable domain (rest looked up from reference TRBV5-4 and TRBJ2-7): ETGVTQSPTHLIKTRGQQVTLRCSSQSGHNTVSWYQQALGQGPQFIFQYYREEENGRGNFPPRFSGLQFPNYSSELNVNALELDDSALYLCASSFPSASSYEQYFGPGTRLTVT.

CDR3 protein: CASSPDRGFYGYTF. DNA for the CDR3: TGTGCCAGCAGCCCCGACAGGGGTTTTTATGGCTACACCTTC. The chain combines TRBV7-9 with TRBJ1-2, with 8 bases aligning to TRBD1. Germline CDR1 is SEHNR and CDR2 is FQNEAQ (reference sequence). The CDR3 extends over 14 amino acids. The V gene end was trimmed by 5 bases and the J gene end by 5 bases; junction bases not matched to a gene: 7.

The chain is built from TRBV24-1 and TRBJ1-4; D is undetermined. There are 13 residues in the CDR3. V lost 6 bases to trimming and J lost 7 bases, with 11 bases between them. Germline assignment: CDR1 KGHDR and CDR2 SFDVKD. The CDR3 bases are TGTGCCACCAGTCAGAGGGCGGGTGAAAAACTGTTTTTT. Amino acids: CATSQRAGEKLFF.

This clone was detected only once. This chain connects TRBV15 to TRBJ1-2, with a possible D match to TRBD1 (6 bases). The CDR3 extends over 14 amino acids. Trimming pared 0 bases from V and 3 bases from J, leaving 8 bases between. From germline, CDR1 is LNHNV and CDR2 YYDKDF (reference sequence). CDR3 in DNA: TGTGCCACCAGCAGAGATAGGACAGACTATGGCTACACCTTC. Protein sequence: CATSRDRTDYGYTF.

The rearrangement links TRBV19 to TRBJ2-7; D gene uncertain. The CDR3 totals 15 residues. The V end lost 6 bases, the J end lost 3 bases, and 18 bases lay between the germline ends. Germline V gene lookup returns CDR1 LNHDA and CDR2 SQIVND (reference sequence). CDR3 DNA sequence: TGTGCCAGTAGACCCTCTTACACCCACGACTACGAGCAGTACTTC. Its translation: CASRPSYTHDYEQYF.

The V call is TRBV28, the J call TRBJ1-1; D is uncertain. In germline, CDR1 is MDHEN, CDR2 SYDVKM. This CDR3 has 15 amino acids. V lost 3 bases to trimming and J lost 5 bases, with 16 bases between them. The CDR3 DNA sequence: TGTGCCAGCAGTTTTAGATTTGGAGTTTGGACTGAAGCTTTCTTT. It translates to CASSFRFGVWTEAFF.

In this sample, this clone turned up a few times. The CDR3 reads CASRGTSGGETQYF. CDR3 coding DNA: TGTGCCAGCAGGGGGACTAGCGGGGGTGAGACCCAGTACTTC. The J gene is TRBJ2-5, the V gene TRBV2, with 14 bases identical to TRBD2. CDR3 length: 14 residues. Trimming at V came to 6 bases and at J to 5 bases, leaving 2 bases not matched to a gene. Germline CDR1 and CDR2: SNHLY and FYNNEI.

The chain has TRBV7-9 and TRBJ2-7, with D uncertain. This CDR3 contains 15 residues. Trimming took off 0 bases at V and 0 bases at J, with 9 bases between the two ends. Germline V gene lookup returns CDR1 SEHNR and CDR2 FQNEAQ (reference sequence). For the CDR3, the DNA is TGTGCCAGCAGCTTAGCGGTGTCGAGCTCCTACGAGCAGTACTTC. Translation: CASSLAVSSSYEQYF.

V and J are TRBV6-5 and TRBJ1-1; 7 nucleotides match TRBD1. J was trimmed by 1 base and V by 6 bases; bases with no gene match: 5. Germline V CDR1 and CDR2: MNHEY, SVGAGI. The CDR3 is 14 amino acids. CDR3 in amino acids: CASRSGQKNTEAFF. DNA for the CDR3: TGTGCCAGCAGGTCGGGACAGAAGAACACTGAAGCTTTCTTT.

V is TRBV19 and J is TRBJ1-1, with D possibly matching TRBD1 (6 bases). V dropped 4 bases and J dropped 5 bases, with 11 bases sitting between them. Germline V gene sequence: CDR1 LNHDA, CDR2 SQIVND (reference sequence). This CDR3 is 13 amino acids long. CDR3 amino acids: CASSTGVGTEAFF. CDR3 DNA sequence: TGTGCCAGTAGTACAGGGGTGGGTACTGAAGCTTTCTTT.

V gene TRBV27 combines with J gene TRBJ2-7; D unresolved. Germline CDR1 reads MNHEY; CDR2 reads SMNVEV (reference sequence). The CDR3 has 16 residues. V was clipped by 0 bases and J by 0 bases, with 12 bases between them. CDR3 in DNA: TGTGCCAGCAGTTTATCGGAGTCTAGGAGCTCCTACGAGCAGTACTTC. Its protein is CASSLSESRSSYEQYF.

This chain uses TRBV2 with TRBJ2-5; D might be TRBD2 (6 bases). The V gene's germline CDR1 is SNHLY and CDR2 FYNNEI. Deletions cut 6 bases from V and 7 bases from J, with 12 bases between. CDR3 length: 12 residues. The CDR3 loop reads CASRTRGGTQYF. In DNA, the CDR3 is TGTGCCAGCAGGACTAGAGGTGGGACCCAGTACTTC.

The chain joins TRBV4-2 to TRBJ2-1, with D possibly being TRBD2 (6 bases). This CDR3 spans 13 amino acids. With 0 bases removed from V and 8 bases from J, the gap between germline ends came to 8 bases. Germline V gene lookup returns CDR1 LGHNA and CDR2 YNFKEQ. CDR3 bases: TGTGCCAGCAGCCAAGATAGCGGCGATGAGCAGTTCTTC. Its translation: CASSQDSGDEQFF.

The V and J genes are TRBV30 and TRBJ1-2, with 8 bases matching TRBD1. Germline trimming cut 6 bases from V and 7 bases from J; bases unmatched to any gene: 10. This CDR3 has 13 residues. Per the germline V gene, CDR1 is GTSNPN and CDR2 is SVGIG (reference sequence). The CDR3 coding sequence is TGTGCCTGCTATATCAGGGGGCTGCGTGGCTACACCTTC. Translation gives CACYIRGLRGYTF.

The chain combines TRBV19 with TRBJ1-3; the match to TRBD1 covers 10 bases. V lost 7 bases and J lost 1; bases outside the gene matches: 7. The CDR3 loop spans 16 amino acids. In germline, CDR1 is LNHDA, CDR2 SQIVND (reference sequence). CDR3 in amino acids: CASTGTGALSGNTIYF. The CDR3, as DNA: TGTGCCAGTACCGGGACAGGGGCTCTGTCTGGAAACACCATATATTTT.

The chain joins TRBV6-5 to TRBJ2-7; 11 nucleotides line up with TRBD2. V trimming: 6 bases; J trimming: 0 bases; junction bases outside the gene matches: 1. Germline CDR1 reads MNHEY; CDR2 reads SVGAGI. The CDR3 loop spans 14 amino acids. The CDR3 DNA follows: TGTGCCAGCAGAACTAGCGGGAGCTCCTACGAGCAGTACTTC. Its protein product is CASRTSGSSYEQYF.

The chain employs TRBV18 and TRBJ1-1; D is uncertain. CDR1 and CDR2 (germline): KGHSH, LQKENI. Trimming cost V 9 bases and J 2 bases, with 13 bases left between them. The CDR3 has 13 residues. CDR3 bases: TGTGCCAGTAAACAGTTTAAAAACACTGAAGCTTTCTTT. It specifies CASKQFKNTEAFF.

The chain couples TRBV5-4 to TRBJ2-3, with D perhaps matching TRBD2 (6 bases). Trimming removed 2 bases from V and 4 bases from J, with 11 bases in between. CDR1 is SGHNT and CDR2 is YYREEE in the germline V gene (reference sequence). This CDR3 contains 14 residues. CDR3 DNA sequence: TGTGCCAGCAGCTTAAGACTAGGGGCAGATACGCAGTATTTT. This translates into CASSLRLGADTQYF.

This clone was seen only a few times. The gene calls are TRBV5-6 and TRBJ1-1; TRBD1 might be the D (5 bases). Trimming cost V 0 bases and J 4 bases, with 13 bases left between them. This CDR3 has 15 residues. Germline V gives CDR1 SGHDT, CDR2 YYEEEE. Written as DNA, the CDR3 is TGTGCCAGCAGCTTGGACAGGAAGGGAAGCACTGAAGCTTTCTTT. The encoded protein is CASSLDRKGSTEAFF.

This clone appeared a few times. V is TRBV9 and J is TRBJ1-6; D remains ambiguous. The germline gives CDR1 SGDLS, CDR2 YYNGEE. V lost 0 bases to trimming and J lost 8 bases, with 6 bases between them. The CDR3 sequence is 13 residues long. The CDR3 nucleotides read TGTGCCAGCAGCGTAGTAGTGGATTCACCCCTCCACTTT. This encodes CASSVVVDSPLHF.

CDR3 nucleotides: TGTGCCAGCAGCCCCTCCCGAAGGGGGCGCAACACTGAAGCTTTCTTT. This gives the protein CASSPSRRGRNTEAFF. The genes are TRBV7-2 and TRBJ1-1; the match to TRBD1 covers 7 bases. The CDR3 length is 16 residues. The ends lost 5 bases at V and 2 bases at J; junction bases unmatched: 11. Germline CDR1 reads SGHTA; CDR2 reads FQGNSA.

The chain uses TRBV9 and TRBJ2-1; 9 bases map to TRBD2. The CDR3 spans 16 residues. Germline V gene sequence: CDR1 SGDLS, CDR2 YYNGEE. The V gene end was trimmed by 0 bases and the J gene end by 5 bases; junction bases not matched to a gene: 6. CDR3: CASSVAPSGTDNEQFF. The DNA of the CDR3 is TGTGCCAGCAGCGTAGCCCCTAGCGGGACCGACAATGAGCAGTTCTTC.

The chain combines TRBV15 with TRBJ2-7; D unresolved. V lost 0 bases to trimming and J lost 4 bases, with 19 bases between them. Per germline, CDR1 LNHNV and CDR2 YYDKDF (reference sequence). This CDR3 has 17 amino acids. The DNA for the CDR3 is TGTGCCACCAGCAGAGATCGGTCGGAGAGAGTATATTACGAGCAGTACTTC. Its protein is CATSRDRSERVYYEQYF.

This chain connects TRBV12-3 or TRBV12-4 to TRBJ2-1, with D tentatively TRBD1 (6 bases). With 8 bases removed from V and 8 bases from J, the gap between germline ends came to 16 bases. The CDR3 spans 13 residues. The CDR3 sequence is CASQSRGTHEQFF. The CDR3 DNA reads TGTGCCAGCCAATCGAGGGGGACCCATGAGCAGTTCTTC.